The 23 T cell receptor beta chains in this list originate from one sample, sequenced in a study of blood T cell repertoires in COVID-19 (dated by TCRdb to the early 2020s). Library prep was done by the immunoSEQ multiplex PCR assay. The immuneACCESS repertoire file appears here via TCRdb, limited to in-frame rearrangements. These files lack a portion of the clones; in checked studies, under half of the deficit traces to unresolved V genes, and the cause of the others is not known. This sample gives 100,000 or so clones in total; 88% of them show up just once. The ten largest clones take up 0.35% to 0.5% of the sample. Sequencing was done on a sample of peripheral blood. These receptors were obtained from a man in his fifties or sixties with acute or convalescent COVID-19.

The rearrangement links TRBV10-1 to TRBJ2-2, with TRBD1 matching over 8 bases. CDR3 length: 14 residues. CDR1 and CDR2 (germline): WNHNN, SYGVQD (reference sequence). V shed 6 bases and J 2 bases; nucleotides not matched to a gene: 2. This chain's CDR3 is CASRQGENTGELFF. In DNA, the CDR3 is TGCGCCAGCAGACAGGGGGAAAACACCGGGGAGCTGTTTTTT.

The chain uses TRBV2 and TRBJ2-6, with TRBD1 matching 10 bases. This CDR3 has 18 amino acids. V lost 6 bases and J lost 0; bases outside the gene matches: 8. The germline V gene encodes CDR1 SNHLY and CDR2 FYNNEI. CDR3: CASRGGDRGFSGANVLTF. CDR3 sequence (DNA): TGTGCCAGCAGGGGAGGGGACAGGGGTTTCTCTGGGGCCAACGTCCTGACTTTC. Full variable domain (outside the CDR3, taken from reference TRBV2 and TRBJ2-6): EPEVTQTPSHQVTQMGQEVILRCVPISNHLYFYWYRQILGQKVEFLVSFYNNEISEKSEIFDDQFSVERPDGSNFTLKIRSTKLEDSAMYFCASRGGDRGFSGANVLTFGAGSRLTVL.

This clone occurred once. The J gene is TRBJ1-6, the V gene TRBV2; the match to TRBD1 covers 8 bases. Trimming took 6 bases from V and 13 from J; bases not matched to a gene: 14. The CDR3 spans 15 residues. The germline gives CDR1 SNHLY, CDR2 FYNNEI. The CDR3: CASRLSQGAPDPLHF. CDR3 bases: TGTGCCAGCAGACTATCTCAGGGGGCCCCCGATCCCCTCCACTTT. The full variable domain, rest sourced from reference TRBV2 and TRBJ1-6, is EPEVTQTPSHQVTQMGQEVILRCVPISNHLYFYWYRQILGQKVEFLVSFYNNEISEKSEIFDDQFSVERPDGSNFTLKIRSTKLEDSAMYFCASRLSQGAPDPLHFGNGTRLTVT.

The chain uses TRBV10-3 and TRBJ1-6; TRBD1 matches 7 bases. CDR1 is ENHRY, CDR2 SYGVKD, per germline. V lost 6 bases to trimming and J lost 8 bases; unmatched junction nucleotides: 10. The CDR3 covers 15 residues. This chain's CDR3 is CAISYTGEGDSPLHF. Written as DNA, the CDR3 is TGTGCCATCAGCTATACAGGGGAAGGAGATTCACCCCTCCACTTT.

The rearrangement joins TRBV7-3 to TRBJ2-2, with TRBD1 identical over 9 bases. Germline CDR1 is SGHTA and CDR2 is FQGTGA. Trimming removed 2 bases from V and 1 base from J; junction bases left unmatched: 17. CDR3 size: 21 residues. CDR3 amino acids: CASSLRAGPPPGQGNTGELFF. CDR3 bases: TGTGCCAGCAGCTTACGGGCGGGACCTCCTCCGGGACAGGGGAACACCGGGGAGCTGTTTTTT. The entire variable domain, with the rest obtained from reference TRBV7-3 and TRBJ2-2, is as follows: GAGVSQTPSNKVTEKGKYVELRCDPISGHTALYWYRQSLGQGPEFLIYFQGTGAADDSGLPNDRFFAVRPEGSVSTLKIQRTERGDSAVYLCASSLRAGPPPGQGNTGELFFGEGSRLTVL.

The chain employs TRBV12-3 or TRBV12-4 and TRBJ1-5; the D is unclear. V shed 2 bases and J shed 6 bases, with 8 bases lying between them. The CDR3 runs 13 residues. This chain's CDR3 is CASSLSPGQPQHF. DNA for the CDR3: TGTGCCAGCAGTTTATCTCCAGGTCAGCCCCAGCATTTT.

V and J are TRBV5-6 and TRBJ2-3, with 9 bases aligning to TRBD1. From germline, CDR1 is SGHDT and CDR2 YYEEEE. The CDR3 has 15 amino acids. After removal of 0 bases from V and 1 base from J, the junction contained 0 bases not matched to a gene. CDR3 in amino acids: CASSLGTGGTDTQYF. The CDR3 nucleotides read TGTGCCAGCAGCTTGGGGACAGGGGGCACAGATACGCAGTATTTT. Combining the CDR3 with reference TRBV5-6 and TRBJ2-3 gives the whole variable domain DAGVTQSPTHLIKTRGQQVTLRCSPKSGHDTVSWYQQALGQGPQFIFQYYEEEERQRGNFPDRFSGHQFPNYSSELNVNALLLGDSALYLCASSLGTGGTDTQYFGPGTRLTVL.

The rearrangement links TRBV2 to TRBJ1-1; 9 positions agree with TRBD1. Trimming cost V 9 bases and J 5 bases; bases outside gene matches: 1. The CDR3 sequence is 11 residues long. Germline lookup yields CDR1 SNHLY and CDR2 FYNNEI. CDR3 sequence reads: CARQGATEAFF. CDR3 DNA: TGTGCCAGACAGGGGGCGACTGAAGCTTTCTTT.

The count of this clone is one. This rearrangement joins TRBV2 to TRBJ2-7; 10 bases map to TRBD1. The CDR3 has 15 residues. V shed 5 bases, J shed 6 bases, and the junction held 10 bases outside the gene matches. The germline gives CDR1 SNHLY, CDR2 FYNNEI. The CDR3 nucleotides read TGTGCCAGCAGTTATTCTCCCGGGACAGGGGTCGAGCAGTACTTC. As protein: CASSYSPGTGVEQYF.

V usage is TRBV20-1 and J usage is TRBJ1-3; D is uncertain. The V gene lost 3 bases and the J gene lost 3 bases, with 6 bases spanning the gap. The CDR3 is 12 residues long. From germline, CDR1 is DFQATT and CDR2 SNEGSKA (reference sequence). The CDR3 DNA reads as TGCAGTGCTAGTTCCGGTGGAAACACCATATATTTT. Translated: CSASSGGNTIYF.

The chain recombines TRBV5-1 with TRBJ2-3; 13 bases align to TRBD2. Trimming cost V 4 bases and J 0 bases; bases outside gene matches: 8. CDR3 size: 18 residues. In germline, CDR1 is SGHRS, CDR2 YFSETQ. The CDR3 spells CASSTGLAGAISTDTQYF. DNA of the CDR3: TGCGCCAGCAGCACCGGACTAGCGGGGGCAATTAGCACAGATACGCAGTATTTT.

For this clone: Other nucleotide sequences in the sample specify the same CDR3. CDR3 DNA sequence: TGTGCCAGCAGCCTCCAAGGGGGCGCGAACACCGGGGAGCTGTTTTTT. Translated: CASSLQGGANTGELFF. The chain is built from TRBV7-3 and TRBJ2-2, with TRBD1 identical over 7 bases. Germline trimming cut 5 bases from V and 0 bases from J; bases unmatched to any gene: 6. Per the germline V gene, CDR1 is SGHTA and CDR2 is FQGTGA. The CDR3 is 16 amino acids.

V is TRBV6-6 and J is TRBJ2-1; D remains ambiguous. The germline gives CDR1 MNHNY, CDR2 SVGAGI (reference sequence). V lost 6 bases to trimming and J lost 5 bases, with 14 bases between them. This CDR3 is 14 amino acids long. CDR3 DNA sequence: TGTGCCAGCAGACAGACAAGTTTGAACAATGAGCAGTTCTTC. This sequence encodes CASRQTSLNNEQFF.

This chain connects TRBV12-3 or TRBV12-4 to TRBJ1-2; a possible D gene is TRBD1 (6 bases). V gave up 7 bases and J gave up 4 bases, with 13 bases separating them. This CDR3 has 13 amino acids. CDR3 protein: CASKQTGFYGYTF. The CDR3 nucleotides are TGTGCCAGCAAGCAAACAGGGTTCTATGGCTACACCTTC.

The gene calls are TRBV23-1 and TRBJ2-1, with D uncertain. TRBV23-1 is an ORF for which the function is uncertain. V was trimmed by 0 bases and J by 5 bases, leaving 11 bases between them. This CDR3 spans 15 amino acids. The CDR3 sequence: CASSQSARVDNEQFF. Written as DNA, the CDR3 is TGCGCCAGCAGTCAATCTGCACGGGTCGACAATGAGCAGTTCTTC.

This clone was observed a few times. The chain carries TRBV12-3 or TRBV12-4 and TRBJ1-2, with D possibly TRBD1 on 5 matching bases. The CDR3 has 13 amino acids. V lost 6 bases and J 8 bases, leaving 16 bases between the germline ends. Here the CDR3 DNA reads TGTGCCAGCAGCCCATCAGGGAAAGCCGGCTACACCTTC. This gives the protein CASSPSGKAGYTF.

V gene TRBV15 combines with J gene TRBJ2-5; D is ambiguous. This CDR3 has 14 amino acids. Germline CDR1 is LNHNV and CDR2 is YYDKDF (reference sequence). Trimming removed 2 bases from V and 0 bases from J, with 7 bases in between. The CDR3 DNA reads TGTGCCACCAGCAGACGACTCAACCAAGAGACCCAGTACTTC. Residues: CATSRRLNQETQYF.

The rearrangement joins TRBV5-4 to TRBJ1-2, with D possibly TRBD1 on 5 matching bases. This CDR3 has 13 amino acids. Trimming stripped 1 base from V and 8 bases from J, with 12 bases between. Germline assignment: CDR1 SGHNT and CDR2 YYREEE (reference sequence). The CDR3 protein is CASSLFAGSGYTF. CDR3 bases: TGTGCCAGCAGCTTGTTTGCAGGGTCCGGCTACACCTTC.

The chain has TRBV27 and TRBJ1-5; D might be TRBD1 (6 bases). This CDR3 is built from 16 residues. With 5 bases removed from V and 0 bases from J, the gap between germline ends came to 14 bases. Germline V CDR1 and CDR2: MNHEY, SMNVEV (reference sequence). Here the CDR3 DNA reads TGTGCCAGCAGTCCGGACAGAAGATATAGCAATCAGCCCCAGCATTTT. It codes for CASSPDRRYSNQPQHF.

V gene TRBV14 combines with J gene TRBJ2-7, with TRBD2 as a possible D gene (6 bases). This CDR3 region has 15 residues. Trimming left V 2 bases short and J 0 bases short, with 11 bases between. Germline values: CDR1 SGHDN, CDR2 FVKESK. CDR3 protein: CASSQRGTRSYEQYF. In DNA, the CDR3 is TGTGCCAGCAGCCAACGGGGGACTCGCTCCTACGAGCAGTACTTC.

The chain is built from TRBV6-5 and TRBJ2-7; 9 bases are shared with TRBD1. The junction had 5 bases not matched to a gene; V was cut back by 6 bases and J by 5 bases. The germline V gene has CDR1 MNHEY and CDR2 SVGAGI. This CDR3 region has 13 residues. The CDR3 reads CASRGQGGNEQYF. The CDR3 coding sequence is TGTGCCAGCAGGGGACAGGGTGGGAACGAGCAGTACTTC.

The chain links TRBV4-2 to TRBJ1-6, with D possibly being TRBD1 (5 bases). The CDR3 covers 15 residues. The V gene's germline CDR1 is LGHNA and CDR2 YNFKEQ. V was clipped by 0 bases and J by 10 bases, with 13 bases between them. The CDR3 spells CASSQDKGFESPLHF. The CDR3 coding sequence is TGTGCCAGCAGCCAAGATAAGGGGTTTGAGTCACCCCTCCACTTT.

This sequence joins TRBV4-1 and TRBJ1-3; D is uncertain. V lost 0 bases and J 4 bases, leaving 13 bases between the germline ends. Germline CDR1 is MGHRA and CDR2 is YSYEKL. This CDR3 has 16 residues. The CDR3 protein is CASSQETTLRGNTIYF. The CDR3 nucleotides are TGCGCCAGCAGCCAAGAAACAACCCTCAGAGGAAACACCATATATTTT.